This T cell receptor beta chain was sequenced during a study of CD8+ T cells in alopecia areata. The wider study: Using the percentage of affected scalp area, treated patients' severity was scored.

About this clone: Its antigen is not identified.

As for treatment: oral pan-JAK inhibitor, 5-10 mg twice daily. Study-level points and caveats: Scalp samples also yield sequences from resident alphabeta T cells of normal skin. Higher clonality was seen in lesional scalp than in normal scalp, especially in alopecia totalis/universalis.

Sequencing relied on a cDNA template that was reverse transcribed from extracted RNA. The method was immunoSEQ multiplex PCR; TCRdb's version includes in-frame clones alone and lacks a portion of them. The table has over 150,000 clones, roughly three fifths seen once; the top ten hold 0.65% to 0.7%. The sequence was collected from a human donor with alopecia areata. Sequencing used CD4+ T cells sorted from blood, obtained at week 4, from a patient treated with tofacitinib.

This chain's CDR3 is CASSLWPGNTGELFF. For the CDR3, the DNA is TGTGCCAGCTCACTTTGGCCAGGGAACACCGGGGAGCTGTTTTTT. The chain is built from TRBV7-2 and TRBJ2-2; D gene unclear. The CDR3 runs to 15 residues. Germline CDR1 and CDR2: SGHTA and FQGNSA. Trimming removed 8 bases from V and 1 base from J, with 14 bases in between.